This TCR beta chain was profiled in a study of cytomegalovirus exposure and HLA in healthy donors. General study results and limits: In vitro work confirmed that three CMV-associated chains recognize CMV antigens.

The CDR3 runs to 14 residues. With 3 bases removed from V and 4 bases from J, the gap between germline ends came to 12 bases. The germline CDR1 and CDR2 sequences are MNHEY and SMNVEV (reference sequence). Only a few counts were recorded for this clone. Its antigen is not known. Researchers ran the PCR with 60 Vbeta and 13 Jbeta primers. Sequencing used immunoSEQ multiplex PCR; TCRdb keeps in-frame clones, though not all of them. Seen here are about 180,000 clones, more than 70% observed once, and the top ten hold 1.3% to 1.5%. The V call is TRBV27, the J call TRBJ1-2; D may be TRBD1 (6 bases). The receptor was derived from a girl aged 10 to 17 in good health and CMV-seropositive. Sequenced sample: PBMCs. As DNA, the CDR3 is TGTGCCAGCAGTTTCGGGGGGGCGATCTATGGCTACACCTTC. As protein: CASSFGGAIYGYTF.